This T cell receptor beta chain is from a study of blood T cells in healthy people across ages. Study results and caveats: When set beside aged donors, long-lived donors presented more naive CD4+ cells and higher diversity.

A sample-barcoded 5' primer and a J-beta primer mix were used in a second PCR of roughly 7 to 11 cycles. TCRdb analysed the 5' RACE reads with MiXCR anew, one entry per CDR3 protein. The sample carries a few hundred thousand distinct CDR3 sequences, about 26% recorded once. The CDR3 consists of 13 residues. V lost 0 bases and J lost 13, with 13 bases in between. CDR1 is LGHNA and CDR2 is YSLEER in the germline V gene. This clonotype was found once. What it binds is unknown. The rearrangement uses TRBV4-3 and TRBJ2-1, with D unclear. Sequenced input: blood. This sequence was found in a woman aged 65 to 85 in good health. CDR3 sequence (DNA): TGCGCCAGCAGCCAAGAGGCAGGTAGTTCACAGTTCTTC. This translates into CASSQEAGSSQFF.